This TCR beta chain is drawn from a study of early T cells in non-severe SARS-CoV-2 infection. As for the study in general: The sequenced material was bulk RNA from unsorted whole blood, and its chains were unpaired.

CDR1 and CDR2 from the germline V gene are KGHDR and SFDVKD. The CDR3 is made up of 15 amino acids. Trimming removed 4 bases from V and 7 bases from J, with 17 bases in between. Unique molecular identifiers tagged individual cDNA molecules. TCRdb ran MiXCR on the 5' RACE reads and lists one entry per CDR3 protein. Here the sample spans 85,000 to 120,000 distinct CDR3 sequences, approximately 14% being singletons. There are many counts of this clonotype. The antigen remains undetermined. Study conclusions and caveats: Database matching using VDJdb favored anti-spike CD8 responses, with private and CD4 specificities left missing.

The receptor comes from an adult who was a healthcare worker with PCR-confirmed SARS-CoV-2 infection or an uninfected control (not recorded which). The chain couples TRBV24-1 to TRBJ2-3, with unresolved D. The material sequenced was whole blood. CDR3 nucleotides: TGTGCCACCAGTGACCGCCACCGATTAGCAAATACGCAGTATTTT. As protein: CATSDRHRLANTQYF.